Listed below are T cell receptor beta chains from one sample, sequenced in a study of T cell repertoires in cytomegalovirus infection. These receptors have no known antigen. In TCRdb, the reads were re-called with MiXCR into one record per CDR3 protein. The table shows roughly 500,000 distinct CDR3 sequences, with more than 40% occurring only once. The specimen comprised cultured PBMCs, sampled from culture after CMV antigen stimulation. These TCRs come from a human donor in good health (CMV status not recorded). Some clones in this sample may be carry-over from other donors' samples. The CDR3 runs from the conserved cysteine through the conserved F or W. Fields, in order: clone size, J gene, V gene, D gene, CDR3 DNA, CDR3 protein. A D gene is named only where the DNA matches it firmly. Size tells how often a clone was seen (once, few, many) or the class of an expanded clone, and some rows leave it out.

size: few; J: TRBJ1-1; V: TRBV19; D: TRBD1; DNA: TGTGCCAGTAGTTCAACCGGGACAGCGAACACTGAAGCTTTCTTT; CDR3: CASSSTGTANTEAFF
size: few; J: TRBJ2-7; V: TRBV10-3; D: TRBD1; DNA: TGTGCCATCAGTGAAGGGACAGGGGCCTACGAGCAGTACTTC; CDR3: CAISEGTGAYEQYF
size: many; J: TRBJ1-2; V: TRBV7-2; D: NA; DNA: TGTGCCAGCAGCTTCCAGGGAAGTGGCTACACCTTC; CDR3: CASSFQGSGYTF
size: NA; J: TRBJ2-3; V: TRBV20-1; D: NA; DNA: TGCAGTGCTAGAGTCGCGGATCGGGGCACAGATACGCAGTATTTT; CDR3: CSARVADRGTDTQYF
size: NA; J: TRBJ1-1; V: TRBV12-3/TRBV12-4; D: TRBD1; DNA: TGTGCCAGCAGTCCCCGTGAGGAGACAGGGAAAGCTTTCTTT; CDR3: CASSPREETGKAFF
size: NA; J: TRBJ2-3; V: TRBV10-3; D: NA; DNA: TGTGCCTGCCGGGGGGCGAGAGACATTACGTTGCAGTATTTT; CDR3: CACRGARDITLQYF
size: few; J: TRBJ2-3; V: TRBV28; D: NA; DNA: TGTGCCAGCAGTTTATGGGGTGACAGTACGCAGTATTTT; CDR3: CASSLWGDSTQYF
size: NA; J: TRBJ1-1; V: TRBV20-1; D: NA; DNA: TGCAGTGCTAGAGTTTCAAGACGGTTCGGCACTGAAGCTTTCTTT; CDR3: CSARVSRRFGTEAFF
size: NA; J: TRBJ2-7; V: TRBV19; D: TRBD1; DNA: TGTGCCAGTGCCGGGACAGCTACCCACGAGCAGTACTTC; CDR3: CASAGTATHEQYF
size: NA; J: TRBJ2-1; V: TRBV4-3; D: NA; DNA: TGCGCCAGCAGCCCCCAATCCCGGAATGAGCAGTTCTTC; CDR3: CASSPQSRNEQFF
size: NA; J: TRBJ2-7; V: TRBV6-5; D: NA; DNA: TGTGCCAGCGCCCCAGTAGATTTTTACGAGCAGTACTTC; CDR3: CASAPVDFYEQYF
size: few; J: TRBJ2-1; V: TRBV7-9; D: NA; DNA: TGTGCCAGCAGCTTAGAGTTTAGCGCCTACAATGAGCAGTTCTTC; CDR3: CASSLEFSAYNEQFF
size: few; J: TRBJ1-2; V: TRBV7-2; D: NA; DNA: TGTGCCAGCAGCTTAGATTTTAGGGGCCACTATGGCTACACCTTC; CDR3: CASSLDFRGHYGYTF
size: NA; J: TRBJ2-5; V: TRBV30; D: NA; DNA: TGTGCCCACGCACCCGTGTTGTCCGTCATTCAAGAGACCCAGTACTTC; CDR3: CAHAPVLSVIQETQYF
size: NA; J: TRBJ1-1; V: TRBV27; D: NA; DNA: TGTGCCAGCAGTTTATCGTACGCCGGGAACACTGAAGCTTTCTTT; CDR3: CASSLSYAGNTEAFF
size: NA; J: TRBJ2-7; V: TRBV4-2; D: NA; DNA: TGTGCCAGCAGCCAAGATGGTAGCTCCTACGAGCAGTACTTC; CDR3: CASSQDGSSYEQYF
size: few; J: TRBJ1-4; V: TRBV7-9; D: NA; DNA: TGTGCCAGCAGCCAACGAGTTTGGTGGCAGGGCCCTAATGAAAAACTGTTTTTT; CDR3: CASSQRVWWQGPNEKLFF
size: NA; J: TRBJ2-3; V: TRBV7-2; D: NA; DNA: TGTGCCACCGGAAGCGACAGGTACCGCACAGATACGCAGTATTTT; CDR3: CATGSDRYRTDTQYF
size: few; J: TRBJ1-1; V: TRBV7-2; D: NA; DNA: TGTGCCAGCAGCTTGGATCAGGGGCGTGCTGAAGCTTTCTTT; CDR3: CASSLDQGRAEAFF
size: NA; J: TRBJ2-3; V: TRBV7-9; D: NA; DNA: TGTGCCAGCAGCTTAGTTCTTCCGGGAGTCCCAGATACGCAGTATTTT; CDR3: CASSLVLPGVPDTQYF
size: once; J: TRBJ1-4; V: TRBV28; D: NA; DNA: TGTGCCAGCAGTGATCGGATAAATAATGAAAAACTGTTTTTT; CDR3: CASSDRINNEKLFF
size: NA; J: TRBJ2-3; V: TRBV11-2; D: TRBD2; DNA: TGTGCCAGCAGCCCGGCCGGGGGGGTAACAGATACGCAGTATTTT; CDR3: CASSPAGGVTDTQYF
size: few; J: TRBJ2-1; V: TRBV20-1; D: TRBD2; DNA: TGCAGTGCTAGAACGGGGACTACCCACAATGAGCAGTTCTTC; CDR3: CSARTGTTHNEQFF
size: NA; J: TRBJ2-3; V: TRBV10-3; D: NA; DNA: TGTGCCATCTCTCAGGGGGATACGCAGTATTTT; CDR3: CAISQGDTQYF
size: NA; J: TRBJ2-3; V: TRBV6-5; D: NA; DNA: TGTGCCAGCAGTCCGGACCGGGGGGCAATCACAGATACGCAGTATTTT; CDR3: CASSPDRGAITDTQYF
size: few; J: TRBJ2-1; V: TRBV7-2; D: TRBD1; DNA: TGTGCCAGTACCGAGGGACAGTCCTCCCTGAGGCAGTTCTTC; CDR3: CASTEGQSSLRQFF
size: few; J: TRBJ2-7; V: TRBV12-3/TRBV12-4; D: TRBD1; DNA: TGTGCCAGCTCCCAACAGGGGCCCTCCTACGAGCAGTACTTC; CDR3: CASSQQGPSYEQYF
size: few; J: TRBJ2-1; V: TRBV7-2; D: TRBD1; DNA: TGTGCCAGCAGCCGAGACAGGGGTACCTACAATGAGCAGTTCTTC; CDR3: CASSRDRGTYNEQFF
size: few; J: TRBJ2-1; V: TRBV20-1; D: TRBD1; DNA: TGCAGTGCTAGGGGACAGGGGGAGAACAATGAGCAGTTCTTC; CDR3: CSARGQGENNEQFF
size: few; J: TRBJ2-7; V: TRBV7-2; D: NA; DNA: TGTGCCAGCAGCTCCTTAGGACATTCTGGGGGGTTATACGAGCAGTACTTC; CDR3: CASSSLGHSGGLYEQYF
size: NA; J: TRBJ1-5; V: TRBV6-6; D: NA; DNA: TGTGCCAGCCGCACGTCAGCCGGTCAGCCCCAGCATTTT; CDR3: CASRTSAGQPQHF
size: few; J: TRBJ2-2; V: TRBV6-6; D: NA; DNA: TGTGCCAGCAGTATTAGGGTCGCCGGGGAGCTGTTTTTT; CDR3: CASSIRVAGELFF
size: NA; J: TRBJ2-2; V: TRBV7-2; D: NA; DNA: TGTGCCAGCAGCTTAGCCTGGGGCGGGGAGCTGTTTTTT; CDR3: CASSLAWGGELFF
size: NA; J: TRBJ2-6; V: TRBV19; D: NA; DNA: TGTGCCAGTAGTATATCGGGGCACGGGGCCAACGTCCTGACTTTC; CDR3: CASSISGHGANVLTF
size: few; J: TRBJ2-3; V: TRBV7-2; D: NA; DNA: TGTGCCAGCAGCTATAGGGAGGCAGATACGCAGTATTTT; CDR3: CASSYREADTQYF
size: few; J: TRBJ2-1; V: TRBV6-1; D: TRBD2; DNA: TGTGCCAGCAGTGGAGTTGGTAGCGGGACATGGTCCTACAATGAGCAGTTCTTC; CDR3: CASSGVGSGTWSYNEQFF
size: NA; J: TRBJ2-3; V: TRBV28; D: NA; DNA: TGTGCCAGCAGTTTAACCCCCGGATCAGATACGCAGTATTTT; CDR3: CASSLTPGSDTQYF
size: few; J: TRBJ2-1; V: TRBV7-2; D: NA; DNA: TGTGCCAGCAGCTTAGGAGGGCCAACCGATGAGCAGTTCTTC; CDR3: CASSLGGPTDEQFF
size: NA; J: TRBJ1-1; V: TRBV7-9; D: NA; DNA: TGTGCCAGCAGCCCCCCAAGGCCAGGGGTGGACACTGAAGCTTTCTTT; CDR3: CASSPPRPGVDTEAFF
size: NA; J: TRBJ2-1; V: TRBV7-2; D: NA; DNA: TGTGCCAGCAGCTTAAAGAATTTAGGTATCGATGAGCAGTTCTTC; CDR3: CASSLKNLGIDEQFF
size: few; J: TRBJ2-7; V: TRBV11-2; D: NA; DNA: TGTGCCAGCAGCTTAGGGGCCCACATGGGCTCCTACGAGCAGTACTTC; CDR3: CASSLGAHMGSYEQYF
size: few; J: TRBJ1-1; V: TRBV12-3/TRBV12-4; D: TRBD1; DNA: TGTGCCAGCAGTCTTCTGACAGGGCTCGCTGAAGCTTTCTTT; CDR3: CASSLLTGLAEAFF
size: NA; J: TRBJ2-1; V: TRBV19; D: TRBD2; DNA: TGTGCCAGTAGTACGACAGCGGGAGAGTTGAACAATGAGCAGTTCTTC; CDR3: CASSTTAGELNNEQFF
size: NA; J: TRBJ2-5; V: TRBV12-3/TRBV12-4; D: NA; DNA: TGTGCCAGCAGTTCCGAAACCCGGACCCACGAAGGGACCCAGTACTTC; CDR3: CASSSETRTHEGTQYF
size: NA; J: TRBJ2-7; V: TRBV9; D: NA; DNA: TGTGCCACCTACGAGCAGTACTTC; CDR3: CATYEQYF
size: NA; J: TRBJ2-1; V: TRBV12-3/TRBV12-4; D: TRBD1; DNA: TGTGCCAGCAGCTCAGGACAGGGGAATGAGCAGTTCTTC; CDR3: CASSSGQGNEQFF
size: few; J: TRBJ1-4; V: TRBV20-1; D: NA; DNA: TGCAGTGCCCCACCACGGGGACGAACTAATGAAAAACTGTTTTTT; CDR3: CSAPPRGRTNEKLFF
size: NA; J: TRBJ2-7; V: TRBV20-1; D: TRBD1; DNA: TGCAGTGCTAACAGGGGCCAAAGCTCCTACGAGCAGTACTTC; CDR3: CSANRGQSSYEQYF
size: NA; J: TRBJ2-1; V: TRBV7-8; D: NA; DNA: TGTGCCAGCAGCTCCACTACCGGGACACGGTTCTACAATGAGCAGTTCTTC; CDR3: CASSSTTGTRFYNEQFF
size: NA; J: TRBJ2-3; V: TRBV5-1; D: TRBD2; DNA: TGCGCCAGCAGCTTGTTTGGGACTAGCGGAGGGGCGCAGTATTTT; CDR3: CASSLFGTSGGAQYF
size: few; J: TRBJ2-2; V: TRBV7-2; D: TRBD2; DNA: TGTGCCAGCAGCTTATTCGGCGGGGGGACCGGGGAGCTGTTTTTT; CDR3: CASSLFGGGTGELFF
size: NA; J: TRBJ2-3; V: TRBV7-2; D: NA; DNA: TGTGCCAGCAGCTTAGGGGGTAGTATGGATACGCAGTATTTT; CDR3: CASSLGGSMDTQYF
size: NA; J: TRBJ1-5; V: TRBV5-6; D: NA; DNA: TGTGCCAGCAGCGCCAGGGTTGGCCAGCCCCAGCATTTT; CDR3: CASSARVGQPQHF
size: NA; J: TRBJ1-1; V: TRBV7-2; D: NA; DNA: TGTGCCAGCACCTTAAGGGGCGGATCGGGGACTGAAGCTTTCTTT; CDR3: CASTLRGGSGTEAFF
size: few; J: TRBJ2-1; V: TRBV7-2; D: TRBD2; DNA: TGTGCCAGCAGCACAAGGCCTAGCGGGACGTACAATGAGCAGTTCTTC; CDR3: CASSTRPSGTYNEQFF
size: NA; J: TRBJ2-1; V: TRBV7-3; D: TRBD2; DNA: TGTGCCAACAGCAGGGGACTAGCGGGGAGCGATGAGCAGTTCTTC; CDR3: CANSRGLAGSDEQFF
size: NA; J: TRBJ1-4; V: TRBV19; D: NA; DNA: TGTGCCAGTAGACGGGACAACACGGGGAATGAAAAACTGTTTTTT; CDR3: CASRRDNTGNEKLFF